What follows are 11 T cell receptor beta chains derived from one specimen sequenced in a study of blood T cells in healthy people across ages (dated by TCRdb to the mid-2010s). The library was made by 5' RACE. TCRdb lists the instrument as Illumina HiSeq 2500. A second PCR of roughly 7 to 11 cycles was performed with a sample-barcoded 5' primer and a J-beta primer mix. The raw public data were reprocessed by TCRdb itself: fastp quality trimming at Q25, MiXCR clonotype calling, in-frame beta chains only. Entries that share a CDR3 protein sequence are merged under the most common genes and DNA. The sample yields around 1.7 million distinct CDR3 sequences; 28% were counted once. The ten largest clones add up to about 8% of the sample. The sample was blood. These receptors were collected from a woman in her twenties or thirties in good health.

This clonotype was found a few times. This may be a read error, as it is one base from a much larger clone. The chain carries TRBV28 and TRBJ1-5; D gene ambiguous. Trimming removed 3 bases from V and 2 bases from J, with 5 bases in between. The CDR3 length is 13 residues. From germline, CDR1 is MDHEN and CDR2 SYDVKM. The CDR3 region is CASSFWGNQPQHF. The CDR3 coding sequence is TGTGCCAGCAGTTTTTGGGGCAATCAGCCCCAGCATTTT.

J is TRBJ2-1 and V is TRBV7-2; the D gene is possibly TRBD1 (6 bases). Germline-derived CDR1 and CDR2 are SGHTA and FQGNSA. The length of the CDR3 is 15 residues. V dropped 1 base and J dropped 5 bases, with 12 bases sitting between them. Here the CDR3 DNA reads TGTGCCAGCAGCTTAGGGCAGGGGACCCACAATGAGCAGTTCTTC. Translated: CASSLGQGTHNEQFF.

The chain carries TRBV12-3 or TRBV12-4 and TRBJ2-2; TRBD2 matches 7 bases. CDR3 length: 14 amino acids. J lost 7 bases, V lost 7 bases, and 9 bases had no gene match. In DNA form, the CDR3 reads TGTGCCAGCAAACTAGCGCCTCGGGGCGGGGAGCTGTTTTTT. Translation gives CASKLAPRGGELFF.

This clonotype showed up just once. With a much larger clone just one base away, this may be a read error. The chain has TRBV29-1 and TRBJ2-1; 7 nucleotides agree with TRBD2. Germline-derived CDR1 and CDR2 are SQVTM and ANQGSEA. The trim removed 6 bases at V and 0 bases at J, leaving 2 bases unmatched. The length of the CDR3 is 13 residues. The CDR3 region is CSVRENSYNEQFF. The CDR3 DNA is TGCAGCGTGCGGGAGAACTCCTACAATGAGCAGTTCTTC.

This clonotype has at least ten counts. This rearrangement joins TRBV6-5 to TRBJ2-7, with 9 bases that match TRBD1. Germline-derived CDR1 and CDR2 are MNHEY and SVGAGI. The J segment lost 4 bases and the V segment lost 4 bases, leaving 5 bases of the junction unmatched. The CDR3 has 14 residues. This chain's CDR3 is CASSWDRVNYEQYF. CDR3 nucleotide sequence: TGTGCCAGCAGTTGGGACAGGGTGAATTACGAGCAGTACTTC.

The rearrangement uses TRBV5-1 and TRBJ2-1; D may match TRBD1 or TRBD2 (5 bases each). The germline gives CDR1 SGHRS, CDR2 YFSETQ. CDR3 length: 14 residues. Trimming removed 2 bases at V and 2 bases at J, with 8 bases between. CDR3 protein: CASSLGDAYNEQFF. CDR3 DNA sequence: TGCGCCAGCAGCTTAGGGGACGCCTACAATGAGCAGTTCTTC.

This rearrangement joins TRBV7-2 to TRBJ2-4; maybe TRBD2 (5 bases). The germline gives CDR1 SGHTA, CDR2 FQGNSA. This CDR3 region has 15 residues. V was cut by 4 bases and J by 9 bases, with 19 bases left in between. The chain's CDR3 is CASSSRGSPEGIQYF. DNA of the CDR3: TGTGCCAGCAGCTCGCGAGGCTCCCCCGAGGGCATTCAGTACTTC.

V usage is TRBV11-3 and J usage is TRBJ2-1, with D possibly TRBD2 on 7 matching bases. The CDR3 is 19 residues long. The V end was cut by 0 bases, the J end by 5 bases, with 23 bases between. Looked up from germline, CDR1 is SGHNT and CDR2 is YENEEA. CDR3 bases: TGTGCCAGCAGCTTAGATCCCTGGGGGCTAGCGGAAGACAACAATGAGCAGTTCTTC. It yields the protein CASSLDPWGLAEDNNEQFF.

The genes are TRBV9 and TRBJ1-1; no clear D gene. CDR1 is SGDLS, CDR2 YYNGEE, per germline. The CDR3 runs to 15 residues. Trimming took off 4 bases at V and 3 bases at J, with 16 bases between the two ends. The CDR3 nucleotides read TGTGCCAGCAGCCCCCCCTCTCTTAAGGACACTGAAGCTTTCTTT. Its protein product is CASSPPSLKDTEAFF.

The table lists this clonotype with a few counts. The rearrangement joins TRBV12-3 or TRBV12-4 to TRBJ1-1, with D uncertain. There are 15 residues in the CDR3. Trimming removed 3 bases at V and 5 bases at J, with 16 bases between. The CDR3 nucleotides read TGTGCCAGCAGTTTTGTCTCCCAGATGGGGACTGAAGCTTTCTTT. Translating it yields CASSFVSQMGTEAFF.

This clonotype was seen a few times. The J gene is TRBJ2-5, the V gene TRBV27, with 8 bases aligning to TRBD2. J lost 4 bases, V lost 3 bases, and 7 bases had no gene match. Germline CDR1 and CDR2: MNHEY and SMNVEV (reference sequence). This CDR3 contains 15 residues. DNA of the CDR3: TGTGCCAGCAGTTTTGGACTAGCTAAGGGAGAGACCCAGTACTTC. It codes for CASSFGLAKGETQYF.